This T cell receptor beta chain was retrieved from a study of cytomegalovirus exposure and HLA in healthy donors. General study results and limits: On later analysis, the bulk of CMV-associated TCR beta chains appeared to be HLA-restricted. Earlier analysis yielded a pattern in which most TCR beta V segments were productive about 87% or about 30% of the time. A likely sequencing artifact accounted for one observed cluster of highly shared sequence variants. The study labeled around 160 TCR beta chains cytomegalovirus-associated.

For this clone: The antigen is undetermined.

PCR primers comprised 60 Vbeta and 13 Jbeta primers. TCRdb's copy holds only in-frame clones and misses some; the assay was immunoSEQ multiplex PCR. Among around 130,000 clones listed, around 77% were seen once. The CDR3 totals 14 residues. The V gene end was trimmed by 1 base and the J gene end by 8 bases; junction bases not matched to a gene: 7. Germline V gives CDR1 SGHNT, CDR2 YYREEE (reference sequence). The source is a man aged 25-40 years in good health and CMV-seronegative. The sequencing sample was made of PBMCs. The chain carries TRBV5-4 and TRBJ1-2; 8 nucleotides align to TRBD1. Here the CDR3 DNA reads TGTGCCAGCAGCTTGTTGGACAGGGCATTCGGCTACACCTTC. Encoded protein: CASSLLDRAFGYTF.